Each of the 9 T cell receptor beta chains below was sequenced from the same sample in a study of control samples from healthy donors and cancer patients. Generated by immunoSEQ multiplex PCR, the TCRdb table keeps only in-frame clones and is missing some. This sample has around 50,000 clones, with 80% to 95% found just once. Material for sequencing was PBMCs. Receptors were obtained from a man aged 25 to 45 with colorectal cancer.

The rearrangement links TRBV6-6 to TRBJ1-2, with a possible D match to TRBD1 (6 bases). The CDR3 contains 13 residues. Per the germline V gene, CDR1 is MNHNY and CDR2 is SVGAGI (reference sequence). The ends were cut back, 6 bases at V and 1 base at J, with 9 bases in the middle. The CDR3 bases are TGTGCCAGCAGCGGACAGTTTAACTATGGCTACACCTTC. This sequence encodes CASSGQFNYGYTF.

The chain joins TRBV5-5 to TRBJ2-3, with D possibly matching TRBD2 (7 bases). The CDR3 is made up of 16 amino acids. Trimming stripped 3 bases from V and 1 base from J, with 15 bases between. Germline CDR1 SGHKS, CDR2 YYEKEE (reference sequence). In DNA form, the CDR3 reads TGTGCCAGCAGCTCTGGGGGGGGCAGAGGCACAGATACGCAGTATTTT. This gives the protein CASSSGGGRGTDTQYF.

The chain employs TRBV7-2 and TRBJ2-1, with D perhaps matching TRBD2 (5 bases). This CDR3 region has 14 residues. From germline, CDR1 is SGHTA and CDR2 FQGNSA. Trimming removed 5 bases at V and 4 bases at J, with 12 bases between. The CDR3 is CASSPKSGYNEQFF. In DNA form, the CDR3 reads TGTGCCAGCAGCCCTAAGAGCGGATACAATGAGCAGTTCTTC.

This sequence joins TRBV9 and TRBJ1-6; 10 nucleotides line up with TRBD1. CDR1 is SGDLS and CDR2 is YYNGEE in the germline V gene. The V gene end was trimmed by 3 bases and the J gene end by 2 bases; junction bases not matched to a gene: 5. The CDR3 is 17 residues long. This CDR3 is CASSARQGAAYNSPLHF. The CDR3, as DNA: TGTGCCAGCAGCGCCCGACAGGGGGCAGCCTATAATTCACCCCTCCACTTT.

The chain is built from TRBV9 and TRBJ2-3, with D tentatively TRBD1 (6 bases). This CDR3 spans 15 amino acids. Germline lookup yields CDR1 SGDLS and CDR2 YYNGEE. The germline V and J ends were trimmed by 4 bases and 5 bases, with 17 bases remaining between them. CDR3 sequence (DNA): TGTGCCAGCAGCCCAAGTTGGGGGCTCGGAGATACGCAGTATTTT. It translates to CASSPSWGLGDTQYF.

The chain links TRBV4-2 to TRBJ2-3; TRBD2 matches 8 bases. The trim removed 0 bases at V and 2 bases at J, leaving 7 bases unmatched. CDR3 length: 17 amino acids. Germline V gives CDR1 LGHNA, CDR2 YNFKEQ. The CDR3 loop reads CASSQEMVGLATDTQYF. The CDR3 DNA follows: TGTGCCAGCAGCCAAGAAATGGTAGGACTAGCCACAGATACGCAGTATTTT.

This chain uses TRBV27 with TRBJ1-1; D is ambiguous. Germline CDR1 reads MNHEY; CDR2 reads SMNVEV (reference sequence). V dropped 3 bases and J dropped 10 bases, with 18 bases sitting between them. The CDR3 is 14 residues long. CDR3 nucleotide sequence: TGTGCCAGCAGTTTGAAAAGGACCGTAACCCGAGCTTTCTTT. The encoded protein is CASSLKRTVTRAFF.

CDR3 nucleotides: TGTGCCAGCAGCCGACAGGGTGCACGGACCGGGGAGCTGTTTTTT. The encoded protein is CASSRQGARTGELFF. The chain links TRBV3-1 (or the pseudogene TRBV3-2) to TRBJ2-2, with 7 positions matching TRBD1. CDR3 length equals 15 residues. With 4 bases clipped from V and 5 bases from J, the junction kept 7 bases outside the gene matches. CDR1 is LGHDT and CDR2 is YNNKEL in the germline V gene (reference sequence).

The CDR3 reads CASSRSGQTNYGYTF. The CDR3 coding sequence is TGTGCCAGCAGCCGTTCGGGACAAACTAACTATGGCTACACCTTC. J is TRBJ1-2 and V is TRBV5-5, with D perhaps matching TRBD1 (6 bases). CDR3 length: 15 amino acids. Germline lookup yields CDR1 SGHKS and CDR2 YYEKEE (reference sequence). Trimming took 4 bases from V and 0 from J, leaving 13 bases between them.